Listed here is a single TCR beta chain. The data belong to a study of T cell responses to AZD1222 COVID-19 vaccine. This table comes from immunoSEQ multiplex PCR, and its TCRdb copy is limited to in-frame clones, with some not included. Found here are 120,000 to 150,000 clones, around 90% of them singletons; the top ten hold around 3%. The CDR3 length is 16 residues. Trimming left V 4 bases short and J 1 base short, with 16 bases between. CDR1 and CDR2 from the germline V gene are SGHKS and YYEKEE (reference sequence). This TCR was sampled from an adult who received the AZD1222 COVID-19 vaccine. The starting material was peripheral blood, obtained 28 days after the second AZD1222 dose. V is TRBV5-5 and J is TRBJ2-3, with D tentatively TRBD2 (5 bases). CDR3 nucleotides: TGTGCCAGCAGCCCGGAGGCAGGCCTACGCACAGATACGCAGTATTTT. Amino acids: CASSPEAGLRTDTQYF. Based on the CDR3 plus reference TRBV5-5 and TRBJ2-3, the full variable domain is DAGVTQSPTHLIKTRGQQVTLRCSPISGHKSVSWYQQVLGQGPQFIFQYYEKEERGRGNFPDRFSARQFPNYSSELNVNALLLGDSALYLCASSPEAGLRTDTQYFGPGTRLTVL.